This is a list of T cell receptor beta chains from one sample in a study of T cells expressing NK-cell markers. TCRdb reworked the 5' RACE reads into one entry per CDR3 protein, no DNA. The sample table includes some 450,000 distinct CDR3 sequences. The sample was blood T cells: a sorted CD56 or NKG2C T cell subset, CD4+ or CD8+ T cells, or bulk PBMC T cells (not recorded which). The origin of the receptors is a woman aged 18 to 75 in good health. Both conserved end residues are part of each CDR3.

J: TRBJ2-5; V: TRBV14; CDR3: CASSSPPGLEGGETQYF
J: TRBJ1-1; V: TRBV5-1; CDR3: CASSFRDRGRVNTEAFF
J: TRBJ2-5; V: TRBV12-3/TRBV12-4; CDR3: CASSFRGETQYF
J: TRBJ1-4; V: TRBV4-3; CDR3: CASSQDRSWEKLFF
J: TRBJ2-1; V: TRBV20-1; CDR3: CSARETANEQFF
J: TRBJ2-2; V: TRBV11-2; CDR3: CASSLRLAGGLKSGELFF
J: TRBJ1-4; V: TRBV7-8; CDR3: CASSRGTENEKLFF
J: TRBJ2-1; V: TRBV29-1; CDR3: CTGGDQRDNEQFF
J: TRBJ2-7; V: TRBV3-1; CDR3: CASSQDRTSGRHEQYF
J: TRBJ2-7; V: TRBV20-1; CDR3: CSLNGARSYEQYF
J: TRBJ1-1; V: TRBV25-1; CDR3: CASQSKGAGNTEAFF